This TCR beta chain was recorded in a study of T cells in Graves' hyperthyroidism and ophthalmopathy. The CDR3 is made up of 13 amino acids. Per germline, CDR1 LNHDA and CDR2 SQIVND (reference sequence). The V end lost 5 bases, the J end lost 0 bases, and 8 bases lay between the germline ends. This clonotype was observed many times. Using RNA transcripts as the source, TCR beta CDR3 regions were amplified. First-round RT-PCR of the TCR CDR3 relied on the HTBI primer set. TCRdb reprocessed the multiplex PCR reads via MiXCR and lists one record per CDR3 protein. The sample consists of over 700,000 distinct CDR3 sequences, around 40% of them appearing once.

The TCR originated in a woman in her thirties or forties with Graves' hyperthyroidism. The rearrangement links TRBV19 to TRBJ2-7, with D tentatively TRBD1 or TRBD2 (5 bases each). The sample taken for sequencing was blood. The CDR3 spells CASSGTVSYEQYF. The CDR3, as DNA: TGTGCCAGTAGTGGGACGGTCTCCTACGAGCAGTACTTC.